This T cell receptor beta chain comes out of a study of cytomegalovirus exposure and HLA in healthy donors (TCRdb year 2017). Broadly, across the study: In an earlier analysis of fewer than 750 of the donors, around 290 Gb of sequence data and 100 million or so unique TCR beta sequences from 150 million to 200 million T cells were reported. To decide whether each TCR beta V gene segment behaved as functional or pseudogenic, an earlier analysis of 587 of the donors relied on high-throughput TCR beta sequencing. The study aimed to test whether cataloging public T cell receptors could reveal signatures of past pathogen exposure. The number of typed donors differed by locus: roughly 620-630 for A, B, C, DRB1 and DQB1; approximately 520 for DQA1; over 600 for DPA1; and roughly 470 for DPB1. Genome-wide SNP genotypes for about 60% of the roughly 700 donors were used in a later genetic analysis, which treated that subset as a discovery cohort. Class I and class II HLA loci were covered by the typing at four-digit resolution. Alongside the repertoire data, information on donor age, sex, ethnicity and CMV serostatus was compiled. All discovery cohort repertoires had been generated on a single sequencing platform. Among 300 to 500 genotyped donors of the cohort, an average of approximately 240,000 unique TCR beta nucleotide sequences was sequenced per donor, of which approximately 19% were non-productive. Roughly 320 gigabases of sequencing data and roughly 80 million unique TCR sequences made up an early release that covered approximately 700 HLA-typed donors. The genetic ancestry cluster associated with self-reported Caucasian donors included about 84% of the 300 to 450 genotyped donors. In addition to the first cohort of 666 subjects, a separate validation cohort of 120 different subjects was used. A later analysis re-analyzed previously published TCR beta repertoires from 666 donors and added high-resolution HLA genotyping to study TCR occurrence patterns. High-throughput TCR immunosequencing, statistical association of individual TCRs with disease status, and machine learning were combined to predict cytomegalovirus infection status. Because of strong linkage in the cohort, 5 or 6 DR-DQ haplotypes were treated as single units for association and clustering. The study profiled the T cell repertoires of about 720 subjects by immunosequencing and related them to cytomegalovirus serostatus. In the later analysis, no new phenotypic data were used to find candidate immune exposures; instead, reliance was placed on TCR beta sequences and their occurrence across donors.

The method behind the library was the immunoSEQ multiplex PCR assay. For the multiplex PCR, a mixture combining 60 forward primers for TCR Vbeta segments and 13 reverse primers for TCR Jbeta segments was used. A multiplex PCR assay on genomic DNA amplified the CDR3 region of rearranged TCR beta genes. On the Illumina HiSeq System, the amplified TCR beta libraries were sequenced as 87-base-pair reads. Concerning the study's data processing: A later analysis tallied around 80 million unique TCR beta chains across the 640 or so repertoires, and about 10 million of those chains were shared by two or more donors. To remove PCR and sequencing errors, raw reads were error-corrected and collapsed into unique sequences using a nearest-neighbor algorithm that merged closely related sequences. V, D and J gene segments were assigned by aligning CDR3 sequences to IMGT reference sequences. For a sequence to be retained, a match of at least six nucleotides was required to both a V gene segment and a J gene segment. A rearrangement counted as productive if the CDR3 had no stop codons and remained in frame with V and J, and every other rearrangement counted as non-productive. CDR3 was defined by IMGT convention, running from the second conserved V-encoded cysteine to the conserved J-encoded phenylalanine. The earlier analysis of about 590 of the donors excluded sequences that lacked an unambiguous match to a single V gene segment. An earlier analysis of 587 of the donors classified V segments as functional when productive rearrangements were above 56.7% and as segregating when the standard deviation between donors was above 5%. A statistical classification framework was developed to diagnose cytomegalovirus status using the catalog of TCR beta chain sequences. In a later analysis, TCR nucleotide sequences were compared against IMGT/GENE-DB human TR gene sequences so that V and J genes could be assigned. A later analysis assigned CDR3 sequences and most-parsimonious VDJ recombination scenarios with the TCRdist pipeline. In a later analysis, each TCR beta chain was defined by its CDR3 amino acid sequence together with its V-gene family, and reads lacking a unique V-gene family were excluded. As a way to deal with suspected cross-contamination and a sequencing artifact, a later analysis dropped approximately 590 nucleotide sequences that were highly shared and had low generation probability. In a later analysis, a clonal expansion index was calculated for each public chain from normalized within-repertoire ranks of inferred template counts. Generation probabilities in a later analysis came from a VDJ recombination model fitted to out-of-frame rearrangements, and those results were checked against IGoR. Hypergeometric tests were used in a later analysis to score TCR-TCR, TCR-HLA and TCR-CMV co-occurrence, with a repertoire-size bias correction applied to the TCR pairs. A later analysis estimated false discovery rates by permuting HLA or CMV assignments 20 times. In a later analysis, co-occurring TCRs were grouped using DBSCAN, and TCRdist sequence similarity was added for clustering within HLA-allele-positive subsets. For co-occurrence clustering, repertoires with fewer than 30,000 or more than 120,000 public chains were excluded, along with several repertoires with anomalous nucleotide sharing. What TCRdb holds here is the immuneACCESS table cut down to in-frame rearrangements. Part of the clones is not present; checked against another copy, under half of the missing clones reflect an unresolved V gene, and the others are unexplained. For V, J and clone size, that table is used; D and trimming come from the DNA. Recorded for this sample are roughly 140,000 clones; approximately 71% of them occurred a single time. Roughly 4.6% of the sample is held by the ten biggest clonotypes.

The cohort was made up of 650 to 700 healthy bone marrow donors. At the time of sampling, all cohort members were nominally healthy, though unrecorded immune exposures were likely present. The donor was CMV seronegative and was included in the group of 352 seronegative cohort members. Each donor provided a peripheral blood sample, and peripheral blood mononuclear cells were used for TCR beta sequencing. The Qiagen DNeasy Blood Extraction Kit was used to extract genomic DNA from the blood cell samples. On the study overall, not on this receptor specifically: Three of the identified cytomegalovirus-associated TCR beta chains were confirmed in vitro to be specific for cytomegalovirus antigens. A further reported finding was that TCR beta sequences accurately predicted the HLA-A and HLA-B alleles for most subjects in the first cohort. Linkage disequilibrium might explain the correlated functional status among segregating V segments, but an unknown experimental factor could not be ruled out. In a later analysis, TCR association rates were found to vary across HLA loci, with the most associated TCRs seen for DRB1 alleles and the fewest for HLA-C alleles. The earlier analysis of 587 of the donors excluded seventeen rarely observed V segments, including chromosome 9 orphons, because counts were too low. Roughly uniform sequencing depth across donors was assumed in presence/absence analyses, although this assumption may not hold. Broadly in line with IMGT annotations, most TCR beta V segments showed up in productive rearrangements about 87% or about 30% of the time in an earlier analysis of some 590 of the donors. HLA typing was unavailable for some donors at each locus, so association tests used only the typed subset. In a later analysis, most CMV-associated TCR beta chains were found to appear HLA-restricted, with HLA associations seemingly driven largely by CMV exposure. V-gene and J-gene trimming of TCR beta chains was associated with a missense DCLRE1C variant in a later genetic analysis, and the association was replicated in an independent cohort. CMV serostatus was the only immune exposure information available for the cohort. Most TCR sequences were observed very rarely across donors, whereas some public TCRs were present in many individuals. According to the authors, the approach could potentially be generalized to other disease states and immunological phenotypes. The study gave a list of 150 to 200 TCR beta chains associated with cytomegalovirus. The classifier was reported to diagnose cytomegalovirus status with high specificity and sensitivity in both the original and validation cohorts. Compared with equally common non-associated chains, HLA-associated TCR beta chains in a later analysis were more clonally expanded and had lower generation probabilities. According to a later genetic analysis, donors in an Asian-associated ancestry cluster had fewer N-insertions in productive TCRs than the approximately 650-donor mean. The sequencing pipeline was judged likely to have produced a cluster of highly shared sequence variants as a technical artifact. A later analysis reported that several top co-occurrence clusters appeared linked to parvovirus B19, influenza, CMV and Epstein-Barr virus. Some IMGT-functional V segments, including TRBV6-2 and TRBV6-3, could not be told apart with the 87-base-pair reads, so those segments were excluded. When HLA alleles, especially DR and DQ, strongly co-occurred, TCR associations were difficult to assign to individual alleles. A later analysis associated 15,000 to 20,000 TCR beta sequences with specific HLA alleles at a false discovery rate of 0.05. In this cohort, only TCR beta chains were sequenced, and detectable features were limited by the absence of alpha or paired-chain data.

V is cut by 10 bases and J by 0 bases, and the space between the germline ends is 13 bases. Reading from cysteine to phenylalanine, the CDR3 counts 14 amino acids. CDR3 DNA is the only sequence kept; it has 42 bases, read in frame from the first base. As encoded in the germline V gene, CDR1 is ENHRY while CDR2 is SYGVKD. Points on this clone: Its antigen is still unknown. Base-call qualities are not available, and no considerably larger clone is one nucleotide away.

The sequence links TRBV10-3 to TRBJ1-3; the D segment cannot be called with confidence. Material: PBMCs. The TCR sequence derives from a woman in her forties or fifties in good health and CMV-seronegative. The bases are TGTGCCACCACTACGAGAGACTCTGGAAACACCATATATTTT. Translated, it gives CATTTRDSGNTIYF.